These 30 T cell receptor beta chains were sequenced from one sample in a study of OX40 agonist ivuxolimab in advanced cancers. Sequencing used immunoSEQ multiplex PCR; TCRdb keeps in-frame clones, though not all of them. The data contain tens of thousands of clones, 65% to 90% of them singletons. Sequencing was performed on CD4+ or CD8+ T cells sorted from blood, taken in a trial of the OX40 agonist ivuxolimab. These receptors were taken from an adult with an advanced solid tumor such as melanoma, head and neck, liver or kidney cancer.

V gene TRBV6-1 combines with J gene TRBJ1-5, with D possibly TRBD1 on 5 matching bases. CDR3 length: 13 amino acids. Trimming pared 6 bases from V and 9 bases from J, leaving 15 bases between. Germline V gene data show CDR1 as MNHNS and CDR2 as SASEGT. CDR3 in DNA: TGTGCCAGCAGGGGGGTCGACAAGGGGCCCCAGCATTTT. Translation: CASRGVDKGPQHF.

This rearrangement joins TRBV15 to TRBJ1-1; TRBD1 aligns across 7 bases. Looked up from germline, CDR1 is LNHNV and CDR2 is YYDKDF (reference sequence). This CDR3 spans 14 amino acids. Trimming at V came to 1 base and at J to 6 bases, leaving 5 bases not matched to a gene. CDR3: CATSRGQGRPEAFF. The CDR3 DNA is TGTGCCACCAGCAGAGGACAGGGTAGACCTGAAGCTTTCTTT.

This rearrangement joins TRBV29-1 to TRBJ1-2; 8 nucleotides align to TRBD1. The ends lost 4 bases at V and 6 bases at J; junction bases unmatched: 7. The CDR3 covers 13 residues. Germline CDR1 reads SQVTM; CDR2 reads ANQGSEA. The CDR3 DNA reads TGCAGCGTTGGAGATCAGGGGGCGAATGGCTACACCTTC. Translating it yields CSVGDQGANGYTF.

The chain links TRBV6-6 to TRBJ2-1, with no clear D. Germline CDR1 and CDR2: MNHNY and SVGAGI (reference sequence). Trimming cost V 5 bases and J 8 bases, with 13 bases left between them. The CDR3 is 13 residues long. The CDR3 sequence: CASSQVSGHEQFF. CDR3 DNA: TGTGCCAGCAGTCAAGTCTCTGGGCATGAGCAGTTCTTC.

V is TRBV29-1 and J is TRBJ2-1; 7 bases line up with TRBD2. CDR1 is SQVTM and CDR2 is ANQGSEA in the germline V gene. The CDR3 has 14 amino acids. The V gene end was trimmed by 2 bases and the J gene end by 7 bases; junction bases not matched to a gene: 8. CDR3 residues: CSVESGYGGNEQFF. CDR3 DNA: TGCAGCGTTGAAAGCGGATACGGGGGGAATGAGCAGTTCTTC.

The chain uses TRBV5-1 and TRBJ1-5, with 8 bases that match TRBD1. The length of the CDR3 is 15 residues. Germline CDR1 and CDR2: SGHRS and YFSETQ. With V trimmed by 2 bases and J by 4 bases, 5 bases remained unmatched. The CDR3 DNA follows: TGCGCCAGCAGCTTCACAGGGGGATGGAATCAGCCCCAGCATTTT. Amino acids: CASSFTGGWNQPQHF.

The chain combines TRBV19 with TRBJ2-7, with 8 bases matching TRBD1. CDR1 is LNHDA, CDR2 SQIVND, per germline (reference sequence). The CDR3 covers 14 residues. V lost 1 base, J lost 4 bases, and 3 bases stayed unmatched. The CDR3 protein is CASSIGTGLYEQYF. The DNA for the CDR3 is TGTGCCAGTAGTATAGGGACAGGGCTATACGAGCAGTACTTC. Combining the CDR3 with reference TRBV19 and TRBJ2-7 gives the whole variable domain DGGITQSPKYLFRKEGQNVTLSCEQNLNHDAMYWYRQDPGQGLRLIYYSQIVNDFQKGDIAEGYSVSREKKESFPLTVTSAQKNPTAFYLCASSIGTGLYEQYFGPGTRLTVT.

With regard to this clone: Mismatch with germline at one junction end may stem from a read error. The chain uses TRBV28 and TRBJ2-7, with unresolved D. Germline V CDR1 and CDR2: MDHEN, SYDVKM. The CDR3 extends over 11 amino acids. The CDR3 protein is CASSSSHEQYF. CDR3 sequence (DNA): TGTGCCAGCAGTTCCTCCCACGAGCAGTACTTC.

CDR3 loop: CATMTGKGPIREQYF. The CDR3 DNA follows: TGTGCCACTATGACAGGGAAGGGGCCTATCCGCGAGCAGTACTTC. The chain is built from TRBV5-8 and TRBJ2-7, with 7 nucleotides matching TRBD1. Germline values: CDR1 SGHTS, CDR2 YDEGEE. The CDR3 loop spans 15 amino acids. V gave up 9 bases and J gave up 6 bases; unmatched junction bases: 18.

This clone appeared once. This chain uses TRBV5-4 with TRBJ2-3; 9 positions agree with TRBD2. The germline CDR1 and CDR2 sequences are SGHNT and YYREEE (reference sequence). The CDR3 runs 17 residues. V dropped 0 bases and J dropped 6; count of bases not matched to a gene: 11. The CDR3 reads CASSLGEALAGLDTQYF. Written as DNA, the CDR3 is TGTGCCAGCAGCTTGGGGGAGGCACTAGCGGGCCTCGATACGCAGTATTTT.

By sample fraction, this clone is medium-sized. The CDR3 region is CASRLGQGGYEQYF. CDR3 DNA sequence: TGTGCCAGCAGATTGGGTCAAGGGGGGTACGAGCAGTACTTC. The J gene is TRBJ2-7, the V gene TRBV6-6, with D possibly being TRBD1 or TRBD2 (6 bases each). The germline CDR1 and CDR2 sequences are MNHNY and SVGAGI (reference sequence). Trimming removed 6 bases from V and 4 bases from J, with 16 bases in between. The CDR3 consists of 14 residues.

This chain joins TRBV6-5 and TRBJ1-2; 7 nucleotides line up with TRBD1. CDR1 is MNHEY and CDR2 is SVGAGI in the germline V gene. After removal of 8 bases from V and 4 bases from J, the junction contained 10 bases not matched to a gene. The CDR3 is 14 residues long. CDR3 sequence (DNA): TGTGCCAGCCTAAGACAGGGCGAAAGCTATGGCTACACCTTC. It specifies CASLRQGESYGYTF.

V gene TRBV29-1 combines with J gene TRBJ1-1; D is unresolved. Trimming removed 5 bases at V and 0 bases at J, with 7 bases between. The CDR3 has 12 amino acids. Germline V gene sequence: CDR1 SQVTM, CDR2 ANQGSEA. In DNA, the CDR3 is TGCAGCGTTATACCCATGAACACTGAAGCTTTCTTT. Translation gives CSVIPMNTEAFF.

The chain joins TRBV5-6 to TRBJ2-6, with unresolved D. CDR3 length: 15 residues. Germline CDR1 is SGHDT and CDR2 is YYEEEE. Trimming pared 2 bases from V and 4 bases from J, leaving 10 bases between. CDR3 DNA sequence: TGTGCCAGCAGCTTTAGAGGCACCGGGGCCAACGTCCTGACTTTC. Its protein is CASSFRGTGANVLTF.

V and J are TRBV18 and TRBJ1-2, with TRBD1 as a possible D gene (6 bases). V shed 1 base and J shed 5 bases, with 14 bases lying between them. Germline CDR1 and CDR2: KGHSH and LQKENI. The CDR3 is 15 residues long. As DNA, the CDR3 is TGTGCCAGCTCACCACGTGCGGGGGGGCTATATGGCTACACCTTC. It specifies CASSPRAGGLYGYTF.

The CDR3 here is CASSPRTGPNTEAFF. The DNA for the CDR3 is TGCGCCAGCAGCCCAAGGACAGGCCCGAACACTGAAGCTTTCTTT. The chain carries TRBV4-1 and TRBJ1-1; 7 nucleotides align to TRBD1. Germline V gives CDR1 MGHRA, CDR2 YSYEKL. The CDR3 totals 15 residues. Germline trimming cut 4 bases from V and 1 base from J; bases unmatched to any gene: 6.

V usage is TRBV10-2 and J usage is TRBJ2-1, with 11 bases identical to TRBD2. From germline, CDR1 is WSHSY and CDR2 SAAADI. V trimming: 6 bases; J trimming: 7 bases; junction bases outside the gene matches: 8. This CDR3 has 15 amino acids. The CDR3 loop is CASRLAGATTNEQFF. The CDR3 DNA is TGCGCCAGCAGACTAGCGGGGGCTACTACAAATGAGCAGTTCTTC.

The V gene is TRBV14, the J gene TRBJ2-1; no firm D call. The CDR3 has 12 amino acids. V was shortened by 3 bases and J by 7 bases, with 7 bases between the two germline ends. CDR1 and CDR2 (germline): SGHDN, FVKESK. The CDR3 region has the DNA TGTGCCAGCAGCCAGGGCCATAATGAGCAGTTCTTC. Translating it yields CASSQGHNEQFF.

The rearrangement uses TRBV10-3 and TRBJ2-5; D is uncertain. This CDR3 has 13 residues. CDR1 is ENHRY and CDR2 is SYGVKD in the germline V gene. The V gene lost 3 bases and the J gene lost 9 bases, with 14 bases spanning the gap. CDR3 sequence: CAISDGQPWSQYF. CDR3 bases: TGTGCCATCAGTGATGGCCAGCCATGGTCCCAGTACTTC.

This sequence joins TRBV4-1 and TRBJ2-5, with TRBD1 identical over 8 bases. The CDR3 covers 15 residues. The J segment lost 5 bases and the V segment lost 3 bases, leaving 8 bases of the junction unmatched. Germline loops: CDR1 MGHRA, CDR2 YSYEKL. DNA of the CDR3: TGCGCCAGCAGCCATATTCAGGGGGCGAGGGAGACCCAGTACTTC. Its translation is CASSHIQGARETQYF.

This clone was seen only a few times. The genes are TRBV15 and TRBJ1-5; D might be TRBD1 (6 bases). CDR3 length: 15 amino acids. Trimming removed 5 bases from V and 0 bases from J, with 11 bases in between. Germline lookup yields CDR1 LNHNV and CDR2 YYDKDF (reference sequence). CDR3 amino acids: CATSGGQGSNQPQHF. DNA of the CDR3: TGTGCCACCAGCGGGGGGCAGGGTAGCAATCAGCCCCAGCATTTT.

The rearrangement uses TRBV14 and TRBJ2-3; 11 nucleotides agree with TRBD1. The CDR3 has 17 residues. Trimming removed 1 base from V and 5 bases from J; junction bases left unmatched: 8. CDR1 is SGHDN, CDR2 FVKESK, per germline. CDR3 nucleotides: TGTGCCAGCAGCCAAGGAACCGGACAGGGGGCGAAAGATACGCAGTATTTT. This encodes CASSQGTGQGAKDTQYF. Variable domain in full (rest from reference TRBV14 and TRBJ2-3): EAGVTQFPSHSVIEKGQTVTLRCDPISGHDNLYWYRRVMGKEIKFLLHFVKESKQDESGMPNNRFLAERTGGTYSTLKVQPAELEDSGVYFCASSQGTGQGAKDTQYFGPGTRLTVL.

This chain joins TRBV6-1 and TRBJ1-1, with TRBD1 identical over 7 bases. The CDR3 extends over 13 amino acids. Germline-derived CDR1 and CDR2 are MNHNS and SASEGT. Trimming removed 5 bases from V and 4 bases from J; junction bases left unmatched: 4. The CDR3 sequence: CASSLTGATEAFF. The DNA for the CDR3 is TGTGCCAGCAGTCTTACAGGGGCCACTGAAGCTTTCTTT.

The genes are TRBV5-1 and TRBJ1-3; 8 nucleotides line up with TRBD1. Germline-derived CDR1 and CDR2 are SGHRS and YFSETQ. The trim removed 4 bases at V and 0 bases at J, leaving 6 bases unmatched. The CDR3 spans 16 residues. The CDR3 bases are TGCGCCAGCAGCCCGGGACAGGCGACCTCTGGAAACACCATATATTTT. This encodes CASSPGQATSGNTIYF.

This sequence joins TRBV30 and TRBJ1-6, with 10 positions matching TRBD1. The CDR3 spans 14 residues. Germline V gene sequence: CDR1 GTSNPN, CDR2 SVGIG (reference sequence). V lost 7 bases and J lost 4; bases outside the gene matches: 4. CDR3: CALKDRGYNSPLHF. Here the CDR3 DNA reads TGTGCCTTAAAGGACAGGGGGTATAATTCACCCCTCCACTTT.

The chain couples TRBV7-2 to TRBJ2-2; D tentatively reads TRBD1 or TRBD2 (6 bases each). Trimming shortened V by 2 bases and J by 4 bases, and 14 bases separated the two germline ends. CDR1 is SGHTA and CDR2 is FQGNSA in the germline V gene. The CDR3 consists of 16 residues. CDR3 residues: CASSLSGATVTGELFF. The CDR3 DNA is TGTGCCAGCAGCTTATCGGGGGCAACGGTCACCGGGGAGCTGTTTTTT. The full variable domain, in which reference TRBV7-2 and TRBJ2-2 provide the parts outside the CDR3, is GAGVSQSPSNKVTEKGKDVELRCDPISGHTALYWYRQSLGQGLEFLIYFQGNSAPDKSGLPSDRFSAERTGGSVSTLTIQRTQQEDSAVYLCASSLSGATVTGELFFGEGSRLTVL.

This chain joins TRBV19 and TRBJ2-2, with 9 nucleotides matching TRBD1. Looked up from germline, CDR1 is LNHDA and CDR2 is SQIVND (reference sequence). With 7 bases clipped from V and 6 bases from J, the junction kept 6 bases outside the gene matches. The CDR3 sequence is 14 residues long. The CDR3 DNA follows: TGTGCCAGTAACGGACAGGGGAAAGCCGGGGAGCTGTTTTTT. Its protein product is CASNGQGKAGELFF.

The V and J genes are TRBV19 and TRBJ1-5; D not resolved. Germline CDR1 and CDR2: LNHDA and SQIVND (reference sequence). CDR3 size: 13 residues. Trimming left V 1 base short and J 7 bases short, with 8 bases between. The CDR3 DNA reads TGTGCCAGTAGTATAGGGGGAGCGCAGCCCCAGCATTTT. Its translation is CASSIGGAQPQHF.

In its sample, this clone was seen once. The genes are TRBV5-1 and TRBJ2-5; TRBD1 agrees at 9 bases. Germline-derived CDR1 and CDR2 are SGHRS and YFSETQ. Trimming removed 5 bases from V and 2 bases from J; junction bases left unmatched: 4. The CDR3 has 14 residues. The CDR3, as DNA: TGCGCCAGCAGAAGGGACAGGGTACAAGAGACCCAGTACTTC. It is translated as CASRRDRVQETQYF.

The chain joins TRBV5-4 to TRBJ2-1; 10 positions agree with TRBD1. CDR1 and CDR2 from the germline V gene are SGHNT and YYREEE (reference sequence). The length of the CDR3 is 13 residues. The trim removed 2 bases at V and 13 bases at J, leaving 6 bases unmatched. The CDR3 spells CASSLTGQGKQFF. CDR3 coding DNA: TGTGCCAGCAGCTTAACGGGACAGGGGAAACAGTTCTTC.